Below are 18 T cell receptor delta chains sequenced from a single sample in a study of Vδ1+ human thymocytes. Study-level points and caveats: In the thymus, TRG and TRD repertoires looked highly polyclonal with Gaussian CDR3 lengths.

RNA was extracted from the cells and then reverse transcribed. Pooled V-gene forward primers with one constant-region reverse primer generated the CDR3 amplicons by multiplex PCR. TCRdb reprocessed the multiplex PCR reads using CATT. In the table there are 80,000 or so delta-chain clones, around 35% of which are singletons. Their cognate antigens are unknown. The sample consisted of Vdelta1+ gamma-delta thymocytes from the thymus. Subset denoted: FACS-sorted CD3+ TCRalphabeta- TCRVdelta1+ TCRVdelta2- thymocytes. These receptors were collected from a boy under two years old who had congenital heart surgery.

The chain uses TRDV2 and TRDJ1; 9 nucleotides agree with TRDD3. This CDR3 region has 24 residues. The J segment lost 10 bases and the V segment lost 2 bases, leaving 40 bases of the junction unmatched. Germline lookup yields CDR1 GEAIGNYY and CDR2 EKD. The chain's CDR3 is CACDILPSLDRYWGTPRSDGVLIF. Here the CDR3 DNA reads TGTGCCTGTGACATACTTCCTTCCCTAGACCGATACTGGGGGACCCCCCGTTCCGACGGGGTACTCATCTTT.

This clone was recorded a few times. J is TRDJ1 and V is TRDV1, with 11 bases that match TRDD3. Germline loops: CDR1 TSWWSYY, CDR2 QGS. The CDR3 spans 21 residues. With V trimmed by 0 bases and J by 4 bases, 19 bases remained unmatched. The chain's CDR3 is CALGELTGKWGIRSGIDKLIF. The CDR3 bases are TGTGCTCTTGGGGAACTAACCGGAAAGTGGGGGATACGCTCGGGGATCGATAAACTCATCTTT.

The chain joins TRDV1 to TRDJ1, with TRDD3 matching over 8 bases. V lost 0 bases to trimming and J lost 4 bases; unmatched junction nucleotides: 19. This CDR3 region has 20 residues. Germline CDR1 reads TSWWSYY; CDR2 reads QGS. The CDR3 DNA reads as TGTGCTCTTGGGGAACTAGGTCCTACTCGTACTGGGGGGCGACTCGATAAACTCATCTTT. This translates into CALGELGPTRTGGRLDKLIF.

This clone was detected a few times. The chain joins TRDV1 to TRDJ1, with TRDD2 as a possible D gene (5 bases). The V gene lost 4 bases and the J gene lost 3 bases, with 24 bases spanning the gap. Germline assignment: CDR1 TSWWSYY and CDR2 QGS. The CDR3 contains 18 residues. This CDR3 reads CALGVTPAFSWSSDKLIF. CDR3 in DNA: TGTGCTCTTGGGGTAACCCCGGCCTTCTCTTGGTCTTCCGATAAACTCATCTTT.

Comment on this clone: The junction departs from germline at one end; a sequencing error may be responsible. This chain uses TRDV2 with TRDJ1; TRDD3 matches at 8 bases. The V gene's germline CDR1 is GEAIGNYY and CDR2 EKD. CDR3 size: 20 residues. In nucleotides, the CDR3 is TGTGCCTGTGCCACCCCGTACTGGGGGTTCCACCCCTGTAGGACCGATAAACTCATCTTT. Its protein is CACATPYWGFHPCRTDKLIF.

The chain joins TRDV1 to TRDJ1; D might be TRDD2 (6 bases). There are 17 residues in the CDR3. Germline lookup yields CDR1 TSWWSYY and CDR2 QGS. V shed 2 bases and J shed 7 bases, with 23 bases lying between them. CDR3 sequence: CALGEEASLSYCAKLIF. For the CDR3, the DNA is TGTGCTCTTGGGGAAGAGGCTTCCTTGTCGTACTGCGCTAAACTCATCTTT.

The rearrangement links TRDV1 to TRDJ1; TRDD3 matches at 13 bases. Trimming cost V 3 bases and J 0 bases; bases outside gene matches: 19. Germline CDR1 is TSWWSYY and CDR2 is QGS. This CDR3 spans 22 amino acids. The CDR3 protein is CALGDTRGGRLGDTKYTDKLIF. The DNA for the CDR3 is TGTGCTCTTGGGGATACCCGAGGGGGCAGACTGGGGGATACGAAGTACACCGATAAACTCATCTTT.

The chain joins TRDV1 to TRDJ1; D remains unclear. Germline assignment: CDR1 TSWWSYY and CDR2 QGS. The CDR3 runs to 21 residues. V dropped 2 bases and J dropped 1 base, with 29 bases sitting between them. The CDR3 reads CALGENITSSFQGLLTDKLIF. CDR3 nucleotides: TGTGCTCTTGGGGAAAACATAACCTCGTCCTTTCAGGGGCTCCTCACCGATAAACTCATCTTT.

This clone was counted only a few times. This chain joins TRDV1 and TRDJ1; TRDD3 matches 7 bases. This CDR3 comprises 22 residues. Per the germline V gene, CDR1 is TSWWSYY and CDR2 is QGS. J lost 4 bases, V lost 2 bases, and 28 bases had no gene match. CDR3 sequence reads: CALGENTFLSTGERGAGDKLIF. CDR3 coding DNA: TGTGCTCTTGGGGAAAATACGTTCCTCAGTACTGGGGAACGGGGTGCTGGCGATAAACTCATCTTT.

The gene calls are TRDV1 and TRDJ1; 7 bases map to TRDD3. J gave up 6 bases and V 0 bases, and 25 bases lay outside the gene matches. CDR1 TSWWSYY and CDR2 QGS come from the germline V gene. This CDR3 is built from 21 residues. The CDR3, as DNA: TGTGCTCTTGGGGAACTAGCAAAAAGGCCTACGCGTGGGGGGATCCCACATAAACTCATCTTT. Residues: CALGELAKRPTRGGIPHKLIF.

The chain uses TRDV1 and TRDJ2, with D perhaps given as TRDD2 or TRDD3 (5 bases each). The CDR3 spans 15 residues. The ends were cut back, 0 bases at V and 5 bases at J, with 10 bases in the middle. Germline assignment: CDR1 TSWWSYY and CDR2 QGS. Written as DNA, the CDR3 is TGTGCTCTTGGGGAACTTTTCCTGGGAACAGCACAACTCTTCTTT. Its translation: CALGELFLGTAQLFF.

The chain uses TRDV1 and TRDJ1, with 8 bases identical to TRDD3. V was clipped by 0 bases and J by 2 bases; unmatched bases: 8. CDR1 and CDR2 (germline): TSWWSYY, QGS. The CDR3 spans 17 residues. Written as DNA, the CDR3 is TGTGCTCTTGGGGAACTTCCTACTGGGGGGCCTACCGATAAACTCATCTTT. This codes for CALGELPTGGPTDKLIF.

V gene TRDV1 combines with J gene TRDJ1, with 9 bases matching TRDD2. The CDR3 runs 16 residues. J lost 3 bases, V lost 3 bases, and 8 bases had no gene match. The germline gives CDR1 TSWWSYY, CDR2 QGS. CDR3 DNA sequence: TGTGCTCTTGGGGATCGGCCTTCCTACTGGCCCGATAAACTCATCTTT. As protein: CALGDRPSYWPDKLIF.

This clone was observed a few times. Sequence at one end of the junction differs from germline and may be a read error. This specimen includes other DNA sequences encoding the same CDR3. The chain couples TRDV1 to TRDJ1; a weak D match, TRDD3 (5 bases). This CDR3 comprises 17 residues. Germline V lookup: CDR1 TSWWSYY, CDR2 QGS. This CDR3 reads CALGENGASGPTDKLIF. The CDR3 coding sequence is TGTGCTCTTGGGGAAAATGGGGCTTCGGGGCCCACCGATAAACTCATCTTC.

This chain connects TRDV1 to TRDJ1, with TRDD3 matching over 11 bases. Germline V gives CDR1 TSWWSYY, CDR2 QGS. The CDR3 is made up of 17 amino acids. V shed 4 bases and J 3 bases; nucleotides not matched to a gene: 10. The CDR3, as DNA: TGTGCTCTTGGGGTTTTGGTACTGGGGGATAGTGCCGATAAACTCATCTTT. Protein: CALGVLVLGDSADKLIF.

V and J are TRDV1 and TRDJ1; TRDD3 aligns across 12 bases. V lost 2 bases and J lost 3; bases outside the gene matches: 28. CDR1 TSWWSYY and CDR2 QGS come from the germline V gene. The CDR3 has 24 amino acids. The CDR3 bases are TGTGCTCTTGGGGAATCCTCCCCCCGCCGGGTTACTGGGGGATACCCCGTAAGGTCCGATAAACTCATCTTT. It is translated as CALGESSPRRVTGGYPVRSDKLIF.

A few counts support this clone. The rearrangement uses TRDV1 and TRDJ1, with 9 bases lining up with TRDD3. The CDR3 covers 19 residues. Germline V gene lookup returns CDR1 TSWWSYY and CDR2 QGS. V lost 2 bases to trimming and J lost 0 bases; unmatched junction nucleotides: 13. CDR3 in amino acids: CALGEVLGDSIAYTDKLIF. In nucleotides, the CDR3 is TGTGCTCTTGGGGAAGTGCTGGGGGATTCCATTGCCTACACCGATAAACTCATCTTT.

This clone was recorded a few times. The rearrangement links TRDV1 to TRDJ1, with 8 bases matching TRDD3. V lost 2 bases and J lost 1; bases outside the gene matches: 15. The CDR3 runs 19 residues. Germline CDR1 reads TSWWSYY; CDR2 reads QGS. DNA for the CDR3: TGTGCTCTTGGGGAATTTTCCCGGGCGGGGGATAAGTTCACCGATAAACTCATCTTT. Translated, it gives CALGEFSRAGDKFTDKLIF.